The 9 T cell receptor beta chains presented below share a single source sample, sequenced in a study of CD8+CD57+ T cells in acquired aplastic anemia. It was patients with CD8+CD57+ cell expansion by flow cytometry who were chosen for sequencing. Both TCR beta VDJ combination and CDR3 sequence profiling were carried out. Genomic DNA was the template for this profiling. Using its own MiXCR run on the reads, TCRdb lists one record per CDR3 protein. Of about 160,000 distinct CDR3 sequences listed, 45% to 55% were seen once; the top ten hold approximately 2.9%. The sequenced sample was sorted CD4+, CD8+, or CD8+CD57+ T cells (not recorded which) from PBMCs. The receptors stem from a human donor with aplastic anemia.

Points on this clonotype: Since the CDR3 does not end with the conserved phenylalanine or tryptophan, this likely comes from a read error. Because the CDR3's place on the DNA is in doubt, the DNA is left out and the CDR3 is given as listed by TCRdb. The CDR3 loop reads CASSPQDPS. The chain is built from TRBV18 and TRBJ1-6. Per germline, CDR1 KGHSH and CDR2 LQKENI. Ends included, the CDR3 has 9 residues.

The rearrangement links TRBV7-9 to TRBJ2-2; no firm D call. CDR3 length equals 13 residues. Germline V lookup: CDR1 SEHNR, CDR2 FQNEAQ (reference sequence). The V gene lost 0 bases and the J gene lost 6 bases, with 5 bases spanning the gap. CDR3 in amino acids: CASSLADSGELFF. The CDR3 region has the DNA TGTGCCAGCAGCTTAGCAGACTCCGGGGAGCTGTTTTTT. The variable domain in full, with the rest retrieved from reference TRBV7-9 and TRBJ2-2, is DTGVSQNPRHKITKRGQNVTFRCDPISEHNRLYWYRQTLGQGPEFLTYFQNEAQLEKSRLLSDRFSAERPKGSFSTLEIQRTEQGDSAMYLCASSLADSGELFFGEGSRLTVL.

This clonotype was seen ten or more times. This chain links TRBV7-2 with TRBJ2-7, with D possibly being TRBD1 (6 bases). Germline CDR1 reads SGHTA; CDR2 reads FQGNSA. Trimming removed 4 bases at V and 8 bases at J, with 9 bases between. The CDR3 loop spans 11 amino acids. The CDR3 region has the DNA TGTGCCAGCAGCTCCGGACAGAAGCAGTACTTC. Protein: CASSSGQKQYF.

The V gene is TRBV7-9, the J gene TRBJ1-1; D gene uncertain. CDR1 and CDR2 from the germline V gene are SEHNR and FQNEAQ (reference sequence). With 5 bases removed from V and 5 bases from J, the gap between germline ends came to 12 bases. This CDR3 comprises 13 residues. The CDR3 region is CASSQGRRTEAFF. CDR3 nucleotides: TGTGCCAGCAGCCAAGGTCGACGAACTGAAGCTTTCTTT.

This CDR3 reads CASTLAPGTGGNEQYF. Here the CDR3 DNA reads TGCGCCAGCACCCTTGCCCCAGGGACAGGGGGCAACGAGCAGTACTTC. The J gene is TRBJ2-7, the V gene TRBV10-1; 12 nucleotides agree with TRBD1. Trimming at V came to 7 bases and at J to 5 bases, leaving 12 bases not matched to a gene. There are 16 residues in the CDR3. Germline lookup yields CDR1 WNHNN and CDR2 SYGVQD (reference sequence).

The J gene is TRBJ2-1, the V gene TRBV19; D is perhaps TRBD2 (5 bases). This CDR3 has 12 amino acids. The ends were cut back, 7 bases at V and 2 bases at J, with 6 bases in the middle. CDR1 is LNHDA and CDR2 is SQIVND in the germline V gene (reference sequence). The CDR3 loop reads CASTGTYNEQFF. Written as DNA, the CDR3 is TGTGCCAGTACCGGGACCTACAATGAGCAGTTCTTC.

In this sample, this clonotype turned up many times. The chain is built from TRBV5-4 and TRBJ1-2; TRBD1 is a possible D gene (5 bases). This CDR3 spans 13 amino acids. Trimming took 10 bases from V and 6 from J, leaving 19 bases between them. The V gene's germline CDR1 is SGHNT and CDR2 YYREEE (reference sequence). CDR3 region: CAGKGPGVNGYTF. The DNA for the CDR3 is TGTGCCGGCAAAGGGCCGGGGGTGAATGGCTACACCTTC.

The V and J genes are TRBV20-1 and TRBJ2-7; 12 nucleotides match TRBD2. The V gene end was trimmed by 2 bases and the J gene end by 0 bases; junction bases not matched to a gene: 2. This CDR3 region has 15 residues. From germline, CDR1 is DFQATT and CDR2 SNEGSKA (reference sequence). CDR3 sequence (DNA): TGCAGTGCTAGAACGGGACTAGCGGGCTCCTACGAGCAGTACTTC. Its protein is CSARTGLAGSYEQYF.

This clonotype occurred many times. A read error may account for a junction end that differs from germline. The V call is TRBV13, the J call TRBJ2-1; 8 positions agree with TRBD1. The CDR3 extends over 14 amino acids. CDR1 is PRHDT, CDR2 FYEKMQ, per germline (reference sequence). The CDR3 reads CASRLNSDREELLF. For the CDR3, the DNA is TGTGCCAGCAGACTTAATTCGGACAGGGAGGAACTTCTCTTC. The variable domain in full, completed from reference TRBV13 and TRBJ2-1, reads AAGVIQSPRHLIKEKRETATLKCYPIPRHDTVYWYQQGPGQDPQFLISFYEKMQSDKGSIPDRFSAQQFSDYHSELNMSSLELGDSALYFCASRLNSDREELLFGPGTRLTVL.